This TCR beta chain was captured by sequencing in a study of shared clonotypes between healthy human individuals. Study at large: Participating donors consisted of two women and a few men aged 18 to 49.

Findings of the study overall: Sequencing of the sorted subsets was shown by rarefaction to be incomplete despite large depth.

Sequencing was performed with immunoSEQ multiplex PCR; in TCRdb, only in-frame clones are kept and a portion is missing. The data show around 2,000,000 clones, with 95% seen just once and more than 0.1% held by the top ten. A remark on this clone: Its antigen remains unknown. At one of its ends the junction is not consistent with the germline gene, which may arise from a read error.

Memory CD4+ cells were the fraction left after CD45RA+ naive selection. CDR3 length: 15 residues. Germline-derived CDR1 and CDR2 are SSHAT and FNYEAQ (reference sequence). Sequenced sample: naive CD4+ T cells sorted from blood. Subset defined: CD45RA+ positively selected. The gene calls are TRBV7-7 and TRBJ1-2; D call uncertain. This receptor was obtained from a man aged 18 to 35 in good health. The CDR3 loop is CASSLVGSLSIRYTF. For the CDR3, the DNA is TGTGCTAGCAGCTTAGTAGGGAGTCTTTCAATCCGTTACACCTTC.